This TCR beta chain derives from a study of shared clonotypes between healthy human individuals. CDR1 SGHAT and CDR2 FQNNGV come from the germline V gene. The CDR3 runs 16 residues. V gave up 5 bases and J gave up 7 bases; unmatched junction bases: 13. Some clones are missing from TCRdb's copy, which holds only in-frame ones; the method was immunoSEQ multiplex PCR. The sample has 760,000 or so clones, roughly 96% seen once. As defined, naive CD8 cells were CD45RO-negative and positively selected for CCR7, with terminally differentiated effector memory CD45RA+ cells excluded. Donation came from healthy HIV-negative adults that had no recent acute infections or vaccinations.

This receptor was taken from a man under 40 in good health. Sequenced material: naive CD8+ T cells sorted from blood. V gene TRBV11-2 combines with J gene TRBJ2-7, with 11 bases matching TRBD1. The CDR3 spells CASSIGQGAATWEQYF. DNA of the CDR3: TGTGCCAGCAGCATAGGACAGGGGGCGGCCACCTGGGAGCAGTACTTC.